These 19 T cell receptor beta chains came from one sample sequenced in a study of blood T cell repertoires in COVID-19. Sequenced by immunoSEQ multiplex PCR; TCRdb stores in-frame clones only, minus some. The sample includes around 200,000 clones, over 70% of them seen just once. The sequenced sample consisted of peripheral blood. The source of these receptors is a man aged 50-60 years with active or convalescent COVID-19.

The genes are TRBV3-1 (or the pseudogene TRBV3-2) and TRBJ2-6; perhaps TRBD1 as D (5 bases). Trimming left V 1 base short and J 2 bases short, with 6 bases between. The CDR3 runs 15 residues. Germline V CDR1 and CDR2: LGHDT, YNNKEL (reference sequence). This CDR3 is CASSQAGTGANVLTF. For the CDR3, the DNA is TGTGCCAGCAGCCAAGCAGGGACTGGGGCCAACGTCCTGACTTTC.

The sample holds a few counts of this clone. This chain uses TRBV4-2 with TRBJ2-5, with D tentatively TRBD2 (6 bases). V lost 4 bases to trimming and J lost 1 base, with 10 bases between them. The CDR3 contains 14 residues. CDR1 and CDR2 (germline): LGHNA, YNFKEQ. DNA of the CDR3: TGTGCCAGCAGCCTCAGCGGGCTCCAAGAGACCCAGTACTTC. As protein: CASSLSGLQETQYF.

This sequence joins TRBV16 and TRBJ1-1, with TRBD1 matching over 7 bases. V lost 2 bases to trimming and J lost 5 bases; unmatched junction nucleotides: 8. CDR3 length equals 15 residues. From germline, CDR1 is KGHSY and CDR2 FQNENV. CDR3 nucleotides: TGTGCCAGCAGCCAACGGGAGGGGGCGATTACTGAAGCTTTCTTT. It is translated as CASSQREGAITEAFF. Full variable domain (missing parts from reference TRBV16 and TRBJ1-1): GEEVAQTPKHLVRGEGQKAKLYCAPIKGHSYVFWYQQVLKNEFKFLISFQNENVFDETGMPKERFSAKCLPNSPCSLEIQATKLEDSAVYFCASSQREGAITEAFFGQGTRLTVV.

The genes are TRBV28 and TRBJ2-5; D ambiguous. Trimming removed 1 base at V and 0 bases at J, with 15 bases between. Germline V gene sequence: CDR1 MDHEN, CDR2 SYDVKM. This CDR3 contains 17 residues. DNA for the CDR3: TGTGCCAGCAGTTTATTTGGTTCAGACAAAGACCAAGAGACCCAGTACTTC. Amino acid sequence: CASSLFGSDKDQETQYF.

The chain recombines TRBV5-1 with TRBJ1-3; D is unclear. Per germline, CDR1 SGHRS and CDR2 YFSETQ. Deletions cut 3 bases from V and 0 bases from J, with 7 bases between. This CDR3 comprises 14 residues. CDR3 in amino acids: CASSSDYSGNTIYF. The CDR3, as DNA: TGCGCCAGCAGCTCAGATTACTCTGGAAACACCATATATTTT.

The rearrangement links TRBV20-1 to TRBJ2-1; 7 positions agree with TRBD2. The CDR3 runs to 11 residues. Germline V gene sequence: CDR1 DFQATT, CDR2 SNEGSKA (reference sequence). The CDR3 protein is CLLTGGTEQFF. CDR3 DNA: TGCCTTCTTACGGGAGGCACTGAGCAGTTCTTC.

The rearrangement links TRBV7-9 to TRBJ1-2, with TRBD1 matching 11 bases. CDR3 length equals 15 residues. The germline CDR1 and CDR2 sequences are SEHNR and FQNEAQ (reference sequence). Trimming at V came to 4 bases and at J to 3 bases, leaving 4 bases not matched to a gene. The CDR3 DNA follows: TGTGCCAGCAGCTACGGGGGACAGGGGGACTATGGCTACACCTTC. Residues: CASSYGGQGDYGYTF. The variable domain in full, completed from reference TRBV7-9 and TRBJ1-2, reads DTGVSQNPRHKITKRGQNVTFRCDPISEHNRLYWYRQTLGQGPEFLTYFQNEAQLEKSRLLSDRFSAERPKGSFSTLEIQRTEQGDSAMYLCASSYGGQGDYGYTFGSGTRLTVV.

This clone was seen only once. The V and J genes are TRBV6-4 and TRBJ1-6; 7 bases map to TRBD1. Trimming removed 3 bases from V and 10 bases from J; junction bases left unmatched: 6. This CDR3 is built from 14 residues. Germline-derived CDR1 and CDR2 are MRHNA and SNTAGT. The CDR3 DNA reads TGTGCCAGCAGTGAATACAGGGGCGCCTCACCCCTCCACTTT. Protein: CASSEYRGASPLHF.

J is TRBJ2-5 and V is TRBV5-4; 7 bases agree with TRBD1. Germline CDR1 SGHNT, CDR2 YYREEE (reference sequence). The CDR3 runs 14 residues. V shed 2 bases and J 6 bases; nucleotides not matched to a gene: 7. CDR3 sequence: CASSLRGGAKTQYF. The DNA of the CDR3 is TGTGCCAGCAGCTTAAGAGGGGGCGCAAAGACCCAGTACTTC.

CDR3 region: CASGLQGTHQPQHF. The CDR3 DNA is TGTGCTAGTGGTTTGCAGGGGACCCATCAGCCCCAGCATTTT. The chain employs TRBV12-5 and TRBJ1-5, with a weak D call TRBD1 (6 bases). V lost 2 bases, J lost 5 bases, and 10 bases lay in between. This CDR3 has 14 amino acids. Germline CDR1 LGHNT, CDR2 FRNRAP. Looking up the rest from reference TRBV12-5 and TRBJ1-5 gives the full variable domain: DARVTQTPRHKVTEMGQEVTMRCQPILGHNTVFWYRQTMMQGLELLAYFRNRAPLDDSGMPKDRFSAEMPDATLATLKIQPSEPRDSAVYFCASGLQGTHQPQHFGDGTRLSIL.

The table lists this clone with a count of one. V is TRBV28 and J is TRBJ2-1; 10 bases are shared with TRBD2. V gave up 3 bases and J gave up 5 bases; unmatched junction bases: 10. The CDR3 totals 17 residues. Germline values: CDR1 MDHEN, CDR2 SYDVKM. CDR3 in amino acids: CASSLPFLAGGNNEQFF. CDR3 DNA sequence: TGTGCCAGCAGTTTGCCCTTCTTAGCGGGAGGAAACAATGAGCAGTTCTTC.

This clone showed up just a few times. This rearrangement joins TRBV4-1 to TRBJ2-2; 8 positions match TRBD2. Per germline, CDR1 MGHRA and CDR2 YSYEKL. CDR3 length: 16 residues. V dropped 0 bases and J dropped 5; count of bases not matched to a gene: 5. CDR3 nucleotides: TGCGCCAGCAGCCAAGAAGCGGGGGAAGGAACCGGGGAGCTGTTTTTT. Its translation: CASSQEAGEGTGELFF.

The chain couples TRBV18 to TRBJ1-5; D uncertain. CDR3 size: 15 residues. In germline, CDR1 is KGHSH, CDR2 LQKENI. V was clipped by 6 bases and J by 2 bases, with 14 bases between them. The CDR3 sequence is CASSIRGSGNQPQHF. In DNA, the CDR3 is TGTGCCAGCTCTATTCGAGGGTCTGGCAATCAGCCCCAGCATTTT.

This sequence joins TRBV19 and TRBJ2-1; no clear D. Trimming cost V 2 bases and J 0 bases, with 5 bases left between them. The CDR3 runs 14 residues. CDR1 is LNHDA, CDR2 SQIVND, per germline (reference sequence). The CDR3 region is CASSISDSYNEQFF. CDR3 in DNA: TGTGCCAGTAGTATAAGCGACTCCTACAATGAGCAGTTCTTC. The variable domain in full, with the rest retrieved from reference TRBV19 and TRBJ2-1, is DGGITQSPKYLFRKEGQNVTLSCEQNLNHDAMYWYRQDPGQGLRLIYYSQIVNDFQKGDIAEGYSVSREKKESFPLTVTSAQKNPTAFYLCASSISDSYNEQFFGPGTRLTVL.

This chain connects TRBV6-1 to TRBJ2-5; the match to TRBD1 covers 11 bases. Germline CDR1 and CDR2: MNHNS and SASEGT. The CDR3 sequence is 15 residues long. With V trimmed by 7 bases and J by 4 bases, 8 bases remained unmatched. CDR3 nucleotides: TGTGCCAGCAATGACGGGACAGGGGGAATAGAGACCCAGTACTTC. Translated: CASNDGTGGIETQYF.

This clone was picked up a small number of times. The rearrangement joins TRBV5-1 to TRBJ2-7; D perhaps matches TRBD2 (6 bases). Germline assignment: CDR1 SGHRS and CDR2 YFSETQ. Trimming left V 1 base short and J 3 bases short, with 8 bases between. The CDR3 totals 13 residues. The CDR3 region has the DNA TGCGCCAGCAGCTTGTTGGAGGGCTACGAGCAGTACTTC. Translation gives CASSLLEGYEQYF.

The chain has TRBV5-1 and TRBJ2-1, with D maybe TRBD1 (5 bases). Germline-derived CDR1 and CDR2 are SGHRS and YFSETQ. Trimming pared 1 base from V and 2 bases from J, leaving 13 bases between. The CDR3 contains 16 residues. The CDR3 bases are TGCGCCAGCAGCTTGCCAGGGCCGGGCGCCTACAATGAGCAGTTCTTC. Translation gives CASSLPGPGAYNEQFF.

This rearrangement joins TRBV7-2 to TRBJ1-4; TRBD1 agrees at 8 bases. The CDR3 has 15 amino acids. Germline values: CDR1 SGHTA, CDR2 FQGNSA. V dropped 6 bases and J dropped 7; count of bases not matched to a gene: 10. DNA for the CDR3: TGTGCCAGCAGGAGCACTCAGGGGGCCGGTGAAAAACTGTTTTTT. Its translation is CASRSTQGAGEKLFF.

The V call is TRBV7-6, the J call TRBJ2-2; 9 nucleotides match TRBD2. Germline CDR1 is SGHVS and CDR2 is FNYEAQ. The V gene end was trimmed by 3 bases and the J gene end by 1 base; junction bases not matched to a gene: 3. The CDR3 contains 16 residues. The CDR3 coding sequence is TGTGCCAGCAGCTTTGATAGCGGGGGGAACACCGGGGAGCTGTTTTTT. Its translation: CASSFDSGGNTGELFF.